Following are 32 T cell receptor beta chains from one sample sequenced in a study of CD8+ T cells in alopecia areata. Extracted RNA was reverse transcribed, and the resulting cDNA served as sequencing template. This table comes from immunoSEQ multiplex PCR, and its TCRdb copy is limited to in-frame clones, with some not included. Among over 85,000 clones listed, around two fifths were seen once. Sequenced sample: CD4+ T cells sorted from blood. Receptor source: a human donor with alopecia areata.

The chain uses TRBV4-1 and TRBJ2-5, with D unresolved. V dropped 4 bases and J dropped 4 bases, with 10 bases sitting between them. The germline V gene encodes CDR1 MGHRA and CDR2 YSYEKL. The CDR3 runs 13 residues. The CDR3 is CASSRRAIETQYF. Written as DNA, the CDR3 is TGCGCCAGCAGCCGACGGGCCATAGAGACCCAGTACTTC.

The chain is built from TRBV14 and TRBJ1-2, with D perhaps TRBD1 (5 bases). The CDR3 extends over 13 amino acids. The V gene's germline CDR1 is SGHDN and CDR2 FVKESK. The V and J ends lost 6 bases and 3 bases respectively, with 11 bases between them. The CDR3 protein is CASRGHGYYGYTF. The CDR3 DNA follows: TGTGCCAGCAGGGGGCACGGATACTATGGCTACACCTTC.

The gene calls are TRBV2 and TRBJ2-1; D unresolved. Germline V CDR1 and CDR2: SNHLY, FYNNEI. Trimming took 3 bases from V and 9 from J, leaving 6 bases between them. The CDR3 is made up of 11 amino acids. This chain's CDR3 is CASSDPAEQFF. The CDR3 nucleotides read TGTGCCAGCAGTGATCCGGCTGAGCAGTTCTTC.

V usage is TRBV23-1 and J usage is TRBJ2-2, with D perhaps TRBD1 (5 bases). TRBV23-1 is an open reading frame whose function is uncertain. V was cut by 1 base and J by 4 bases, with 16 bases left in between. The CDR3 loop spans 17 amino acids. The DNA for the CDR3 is TGCGCCAGCAGTCAATGTCATCAGGGCCGGAGCACCGGGGAGCTGTTTTTT. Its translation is CASSQCHQGRSTGELFF.

The CDR3 DNA sequence: TGTGCCAGCAGTTACCAACCCCGAGGGAGCTCCTACGAGCAGTACTTC. Amino acids: CASSYQPRGSSYEQYF. The genes are TRBV6-5 and TRBJ2-7, with D maybe TRBD2 (5 bases). The V gene lost 2 bases and the J gene lost 0 bases, with 14 bases spanning the gap. This CDR3 contains 16 residues. CDR1 and CDR2 (germline): MNHEY, SVGAGI.

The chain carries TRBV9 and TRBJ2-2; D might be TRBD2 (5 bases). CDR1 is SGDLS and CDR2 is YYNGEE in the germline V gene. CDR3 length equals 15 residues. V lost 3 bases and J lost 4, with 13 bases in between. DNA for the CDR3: TGTGCCAGCAGCGCCCGGGAAGAGTTCACCGGGGAGCTGTTTTTT. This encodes CASSAREEFTGELFF.

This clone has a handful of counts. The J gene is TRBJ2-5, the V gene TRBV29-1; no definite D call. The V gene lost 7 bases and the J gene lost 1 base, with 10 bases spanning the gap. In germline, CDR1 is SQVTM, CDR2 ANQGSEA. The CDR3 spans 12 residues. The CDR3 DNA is TGCAGCGACCGGACGGTCCAAGAGACCCAGTACTTC. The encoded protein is CSDRTVQETQYF.

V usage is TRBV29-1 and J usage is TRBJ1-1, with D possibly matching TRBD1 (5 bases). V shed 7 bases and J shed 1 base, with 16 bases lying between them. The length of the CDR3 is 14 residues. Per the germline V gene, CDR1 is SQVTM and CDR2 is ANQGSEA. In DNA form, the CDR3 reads TGCAGCGCGAAGCTAGCCGGGGGGAACACTGAAGCTTTCTTT. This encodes CSAKLAGGNTEAFF.

CDR3: CSLWDGQETQYF. CDR3 bases: TGCAGCTTGTGGGACGGTCAAGAGACCCAGTACTTC. The chain links TRBV29-1 to TRBJ2-5; D could derive from TRBD1 or TRBD2 (5 bases each). Trimming shortened V by 8 bases and J by 2 bases, and 12 bases separated the two germline ends. The CDR3 length is 12 residues. Per germline, CDR1 SQVTM and CDR2 ANQGSEA.

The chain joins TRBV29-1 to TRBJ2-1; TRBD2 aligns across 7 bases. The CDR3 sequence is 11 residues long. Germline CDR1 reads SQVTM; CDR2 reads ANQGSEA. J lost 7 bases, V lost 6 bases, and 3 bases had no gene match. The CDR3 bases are TGCAGCGTCAGTAGCGGGAATGAGCAGTTCTTC. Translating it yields CSVSSGNEQFF.

The CDR3 sequence: CASSFNTGELFF. The CDR3 region has the DNA TGCGCCAGCAGCTTTAACACCGGGGAGCTGTTTTTT. The V gene is TRBV5-1, the J gene TRBJ2-2; D is undetermined. The ends were cut back, 2 bases at V and 2 bases at J, with 1 base in the middle. This CDR3 spans 12 amino acids. Germline assignment: CDR1 SGHRS and CDR2 YFSETQ.

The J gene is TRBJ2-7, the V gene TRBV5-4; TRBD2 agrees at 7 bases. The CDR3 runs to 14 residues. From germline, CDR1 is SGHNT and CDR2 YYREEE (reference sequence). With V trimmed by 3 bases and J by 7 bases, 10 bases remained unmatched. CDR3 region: CASSSGLDPREQYF. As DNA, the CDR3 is TGTGCCAGCAGCTCCGGACTAGACCCCAGGGAGCAGTACTTC.

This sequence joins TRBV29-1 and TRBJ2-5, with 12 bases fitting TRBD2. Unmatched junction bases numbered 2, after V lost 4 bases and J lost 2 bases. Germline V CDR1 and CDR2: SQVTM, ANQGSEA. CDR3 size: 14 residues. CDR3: CSVGTSGMQETQYF. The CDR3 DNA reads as TGCAGCGTTGGGACTAGCGGGATGCAAGAGACCCAGTACTTC.

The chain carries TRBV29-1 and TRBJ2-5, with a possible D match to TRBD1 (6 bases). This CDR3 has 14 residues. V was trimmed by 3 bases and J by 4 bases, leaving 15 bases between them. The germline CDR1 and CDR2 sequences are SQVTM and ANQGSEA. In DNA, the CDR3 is TGCAGCGTTGAGACAGGAATACCCCCAGAGACCCAGTACTTC. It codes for CSVETGIPPETQYF.

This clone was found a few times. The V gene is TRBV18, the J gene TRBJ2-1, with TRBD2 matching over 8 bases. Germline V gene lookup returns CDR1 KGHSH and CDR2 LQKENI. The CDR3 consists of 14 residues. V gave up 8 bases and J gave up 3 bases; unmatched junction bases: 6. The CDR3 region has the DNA TGTGCCAGCGCCACCGGGACTAGCTACAATGAGCAGTTCTTC. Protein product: CASATGTSYNEQFF.

The CDR3 spells CASRGTGDGTQYF. In nucleotides, the CDR3 is TGTGCCAGCAGGGGGACAGGGGATGGTACGCAGTATTTT. The chain is built from TRBV2 and TRBJ2-3; 10 bases are shared with TRBD1. V lost 6 bases, J lost 8 bases, and 5 bases stayed unmatched. Per the germline V gene, CDR1 is SNHLY and CDR2 is FYNNEI. This CDR3 has 13 residues.

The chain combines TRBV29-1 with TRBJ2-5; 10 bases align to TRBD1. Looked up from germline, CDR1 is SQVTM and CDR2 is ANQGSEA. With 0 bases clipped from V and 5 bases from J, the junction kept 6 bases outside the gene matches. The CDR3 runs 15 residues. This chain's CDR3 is CSVEDRDRGWETQYF. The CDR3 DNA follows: TGCAGCGTTGAAGATAGGGACAGGGGCTGGGAGACCCAGTACTTC.

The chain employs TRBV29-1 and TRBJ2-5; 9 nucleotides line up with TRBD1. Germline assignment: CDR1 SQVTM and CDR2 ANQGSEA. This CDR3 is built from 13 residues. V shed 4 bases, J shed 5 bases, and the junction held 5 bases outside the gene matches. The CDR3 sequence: CSVVTGGAETQYF. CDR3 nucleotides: TGCAGCGTTGTAACAGGGGGCGCTGAGACCCAGTACTTC.

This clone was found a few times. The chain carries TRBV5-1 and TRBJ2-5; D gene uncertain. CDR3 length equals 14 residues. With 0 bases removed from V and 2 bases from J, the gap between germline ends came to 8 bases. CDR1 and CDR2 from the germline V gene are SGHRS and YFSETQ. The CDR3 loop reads CASSLAPPQETQYF. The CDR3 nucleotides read TGCGCCAGCAGCTTGGCTCCTCCTCAAGAGACCCAGTACTTC.

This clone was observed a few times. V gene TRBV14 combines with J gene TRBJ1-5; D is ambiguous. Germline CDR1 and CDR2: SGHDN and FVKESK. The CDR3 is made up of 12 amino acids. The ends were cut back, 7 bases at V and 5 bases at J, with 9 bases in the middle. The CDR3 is CASTLSDQPQHF. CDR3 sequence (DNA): TGTGCCAGCACCCTCTCAGATCAGCCCCAGCATTTT.

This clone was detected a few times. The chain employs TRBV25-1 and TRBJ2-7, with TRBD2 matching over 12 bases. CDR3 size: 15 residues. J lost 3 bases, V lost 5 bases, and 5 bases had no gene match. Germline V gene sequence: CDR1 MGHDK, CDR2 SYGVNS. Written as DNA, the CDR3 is TGTGCCAGCAGTCCCCCTAGCGGGAGGGACTACGAGCAGTACTTC. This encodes CASSPPSGRDYEQYF.

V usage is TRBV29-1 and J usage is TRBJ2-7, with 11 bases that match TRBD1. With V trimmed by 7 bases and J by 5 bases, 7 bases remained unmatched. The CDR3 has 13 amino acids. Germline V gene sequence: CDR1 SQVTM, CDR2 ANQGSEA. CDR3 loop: CSATRTGGDEQYF. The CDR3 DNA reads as TGCAGCGCCACGAGGACAGGGGGCGACGAGCAGTACTTC.

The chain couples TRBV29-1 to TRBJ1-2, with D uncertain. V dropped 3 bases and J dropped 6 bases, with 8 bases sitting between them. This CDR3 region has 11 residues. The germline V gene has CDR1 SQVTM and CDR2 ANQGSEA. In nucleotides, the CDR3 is TGCAGCGTTGAGTCGACAAATGGCTACACCTTC. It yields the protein CSVESTNGYTF. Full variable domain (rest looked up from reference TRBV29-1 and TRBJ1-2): SAVISQKPSRDICQRGTSLTIQCQVDSQVTMMFWYRQQPGQSLTLIATANQGSEATYESGFVIDKFPISRPNLTFSTLTVSNMSPEDSSIYLCSVESTNGYTFGSGTRLTVV.

The CDR3 DNA reads as TGTGCCTGGAGTAGGGCCCTAGTGGGGACCCAGTACTTC. Amino acids: CAWSRALVGTQYF. The rearrangement joins TRBV30 to TRBJ2-5; the D is unclear. Deletions cut 2 bases from V and 7 bases from J, with 14 bases between. This CDR3 region has 13 residues. CDR1 GTSNPN and CDR2 SVGIG come from the germline V gene (reference sequence).

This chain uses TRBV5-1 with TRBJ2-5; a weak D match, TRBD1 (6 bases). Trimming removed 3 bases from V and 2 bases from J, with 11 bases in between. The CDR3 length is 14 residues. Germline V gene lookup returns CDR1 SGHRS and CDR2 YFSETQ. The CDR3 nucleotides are TGCGCCAGCAGCTACCAAGGACAGCAAGAGACCCAGTACTTC. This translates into CASSYQGQQETQYF.

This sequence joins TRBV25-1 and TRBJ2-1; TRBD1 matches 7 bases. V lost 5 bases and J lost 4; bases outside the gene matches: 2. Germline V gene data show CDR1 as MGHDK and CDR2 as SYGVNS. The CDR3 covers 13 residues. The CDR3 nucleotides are TGTGCCAGCAGTCCAGGGGGATACAATGAGCAGTTCTTC. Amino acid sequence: CASSPGGYNEQFF.

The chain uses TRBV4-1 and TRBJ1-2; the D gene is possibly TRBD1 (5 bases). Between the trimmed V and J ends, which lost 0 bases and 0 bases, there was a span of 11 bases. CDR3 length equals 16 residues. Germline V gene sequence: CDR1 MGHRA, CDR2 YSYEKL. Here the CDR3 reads CASSQETGGTNYGYTF. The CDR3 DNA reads TGCGCCAGCAGCCAAGAAACGGGGGGAACTAACTATGGCTACACCTTC.

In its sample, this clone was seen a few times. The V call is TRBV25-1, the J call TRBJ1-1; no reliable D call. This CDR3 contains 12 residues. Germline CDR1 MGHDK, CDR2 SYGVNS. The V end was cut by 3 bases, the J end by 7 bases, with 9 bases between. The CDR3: CASSEAEYEAFF. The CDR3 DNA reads TGTGCCAGCAGTGAGGCGGAGTATGAAGCTTTCTTT. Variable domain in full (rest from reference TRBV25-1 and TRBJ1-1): EADIYQTPRYLVIGTGKKITLECSQTMGHDKMYWYQQDPGMELHLIHYSYGVNSTEKGDLSSESTVSRIRTEHFPLTLESARPSHTSQYLCASSEAEYEAFFGQGTRLTVV.

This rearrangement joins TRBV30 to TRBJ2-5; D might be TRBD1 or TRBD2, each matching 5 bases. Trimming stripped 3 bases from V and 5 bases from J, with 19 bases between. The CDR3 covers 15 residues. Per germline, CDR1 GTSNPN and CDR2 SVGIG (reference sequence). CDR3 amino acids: CAWSHGAPGRETQYF. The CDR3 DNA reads TGTGCCTGGAGCCACGGGGCCCCAGGGCGGGAGACCCAGTACTTC.

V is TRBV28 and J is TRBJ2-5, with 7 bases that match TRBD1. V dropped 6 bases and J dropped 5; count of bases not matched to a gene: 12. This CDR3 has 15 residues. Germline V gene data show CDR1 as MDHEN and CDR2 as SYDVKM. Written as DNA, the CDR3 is TGTGCCAGCAGGCCTCTAGACAGGGTGGAGGAGACCCAGTACTTC. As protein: CASRPLDRVEETQYF.

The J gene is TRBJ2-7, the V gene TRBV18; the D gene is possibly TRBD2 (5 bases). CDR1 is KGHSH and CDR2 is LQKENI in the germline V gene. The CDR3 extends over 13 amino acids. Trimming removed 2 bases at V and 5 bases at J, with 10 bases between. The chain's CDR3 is CASSPGRGDEQYF. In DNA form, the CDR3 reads TGTGCCAGCTCACCAGGACGGGGAGACGAGCAGTACTTC.

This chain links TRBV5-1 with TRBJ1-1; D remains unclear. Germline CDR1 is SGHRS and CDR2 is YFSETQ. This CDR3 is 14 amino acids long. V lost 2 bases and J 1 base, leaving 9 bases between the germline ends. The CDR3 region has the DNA TGCGCCAGCAGCTTTCGCGGAGCGAACACTGAAGCTTTCTTT. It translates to CASSFRGANTEAFF.